This note documents a single TCR beta chain sequence. Clones were read by immunoSEQ multiplex PCR, and TCRdb kept only the in-frame ones, dropping some. The table shows 56,000 or so clones, with approximately 87% occurring only once. Trimming cost V 4 bases and J 5 bases; bases outside gene matches: 14. The CDR3 extends over 17 amino acids. CDR1 is WNHNN and CDR2 is SYGVQD in the germline V gene (reference sequence). This sample stems from a study of blood T cell repertoires in COVID-19. This sequence joins TRBV10-1 and TRBJ2-5; 9 positions agree with TRBD2. The specimen sequenced was peripheral blood. The sequence was collected from a man aged 50 to 60 with acute or convalescent COVID-19. This CDR3 is CASSAGGLAGARETQYF. The CDR3 coding sequence is TGCGCCAGCAGTGCCGGAGGTTTAGCGGGAGCGCGGGAGACCCAGTACTTC.